A selection of T cell receptor beta chains follows, all from one sample in a study of shared clonotypes between healthy human individuals. The table came from immunoSEQ multiplex PCR; TCRdb's copy has only in-frame clones and leaves some out. The sample shows around 1 million clones, roughly 72% of them seen only once. Source material: memory CD4+ T cells sorted from blood. Receptors originate from a young man in good health. CDR3s include the opening cysteine and the closing phenylalanine or tryptophan. Part of the rows lack a size; the others show once, few, many or a class for expanded clones.

j_call	v_call	clone_size	cdr3_aa
TRBJ2-5	TRBV6-1	many	CASSEGGTGTQYF
TRBJ2-7	TRBV5-1	.	CASSLVVPGAQPPEQYF
TRBJ2-2	TRBV27	few	CASSLGEGRYTGELFF
TRBJ2-3	TRBV13	.	CASSFTSRRAQDTQYF
TRBJ1-2	TRBV19	.	CASSIDHFGYGYTF
TRBJ1-1	TRBV30	.	CAWSPGRATEAFF
TRBJ2-7	TRBV6-5	once	CASSYGQGAWYEQYF
TRBJ1-1	TRBV7-9	.	CASTSQGSTEAFF
TRBJ2-7	TRBV19	.	CASSIPGTGSREQYF
TRBJ2-3	TRBV9	.	CASSLPQGFTDTQYF
TRBJ1-2	TRBV19	.	CASTSSPDNYGYTF
TRBJ2-1	TRBV7-3	.	CASSGSTSGGSYNEQFF
TRBJ1-4	TRBV28	.	CASTTDRTGDEKLFF
TRBJ2-3	TRBV15	.	CATSRDRWTSDSTDTQYF
TRBJ2-1	TRBV7-2	.	CASSLSGMGNYNEQFF
TRBJ1-1	TRBV18	.	CASSPGAVNTEAFF
TRBJ1-4	TRBV27	once	CASSLSIWTGEALFF
TRBJ2-7	TRBV10-3	.	CAISDGQGFDEQYF
TRBJ2-4	TRBV29-1	.	CSVEAGSSIQYF
TRBJ2-7	TRBV20-1	.	CSVTGPYEQYF
TRBJ2-1	TRBV10-3	.	CAISDMAGMGYNEQFF
TRBJ2-7	TRBV29-1	few	CSVTWGTDRSEQYF
TRBJ2-7	TRBV7-2	many	CASSREGWRDYEQYF
TRBJ2-7	TRBV6-5	.	CASRVAGAGSEQYF
TRBJ1-5	TRBV7-9	.	CASSLSRPMSNQPQHF
TRBJ1-5	TRBV18	.	CASSPGQSNQPQHF
TRBJ2-7	TRBV10-3	.	CAISEVVGSSYEQYF